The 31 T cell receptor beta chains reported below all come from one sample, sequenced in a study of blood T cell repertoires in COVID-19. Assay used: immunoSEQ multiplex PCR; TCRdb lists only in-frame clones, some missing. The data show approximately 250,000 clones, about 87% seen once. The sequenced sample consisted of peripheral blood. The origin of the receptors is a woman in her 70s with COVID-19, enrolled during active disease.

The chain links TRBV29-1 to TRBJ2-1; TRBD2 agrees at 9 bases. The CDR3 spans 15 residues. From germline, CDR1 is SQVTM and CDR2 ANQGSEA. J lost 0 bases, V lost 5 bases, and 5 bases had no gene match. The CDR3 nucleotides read TGCAGCGTTAAAACTAGCGGGTCCTCCTACAATGAGCAGTTCTTC. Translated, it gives CSVKTSGSSYNEQFF.

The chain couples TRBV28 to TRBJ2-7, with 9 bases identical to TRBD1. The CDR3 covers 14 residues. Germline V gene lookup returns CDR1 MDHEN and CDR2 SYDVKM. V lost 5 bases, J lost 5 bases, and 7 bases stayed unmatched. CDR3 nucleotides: TGTGCCAGCAGTGGGGACAGGGACCCCAACGAGCAGTACTTC. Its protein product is CASSGDRDPNEQYF.

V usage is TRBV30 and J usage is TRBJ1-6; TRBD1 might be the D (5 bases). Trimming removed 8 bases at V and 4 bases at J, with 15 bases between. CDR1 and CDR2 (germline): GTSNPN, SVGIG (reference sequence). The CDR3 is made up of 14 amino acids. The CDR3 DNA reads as TGTGCCCACCGCACGGCAGGGTATAATTCACCCCTCCACTTT. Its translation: CAHRTAGYNSPLHF. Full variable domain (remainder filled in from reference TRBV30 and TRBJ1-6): SQTIHQWPATLVQPVGSPLSLECTVEGTSNPNLYWYRQAAGRGLQLLFYSVGIGQISSEVPQNLSASRPQDRQFILSSKKLLLSDSGFYLCAHRTAGYNSPLHFGNGTRLTVT.

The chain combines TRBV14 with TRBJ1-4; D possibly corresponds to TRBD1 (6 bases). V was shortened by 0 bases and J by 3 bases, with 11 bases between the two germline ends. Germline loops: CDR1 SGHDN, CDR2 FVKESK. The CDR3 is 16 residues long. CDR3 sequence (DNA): TGTGCCAGCAGCCAAGATCGCAGGGGACCTAATGAAAAACTGTTTTTT. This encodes CASSQDRRGPNEKLFF.

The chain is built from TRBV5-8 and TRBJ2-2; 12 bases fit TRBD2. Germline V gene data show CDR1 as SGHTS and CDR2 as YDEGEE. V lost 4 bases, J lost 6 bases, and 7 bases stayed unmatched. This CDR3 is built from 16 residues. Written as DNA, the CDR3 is TGTGCCAGCAGCCCCCGACTAGCGGGAGAGTCCGGGGAGCTGTTTTTT. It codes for CASSPRLAGESGELFF.

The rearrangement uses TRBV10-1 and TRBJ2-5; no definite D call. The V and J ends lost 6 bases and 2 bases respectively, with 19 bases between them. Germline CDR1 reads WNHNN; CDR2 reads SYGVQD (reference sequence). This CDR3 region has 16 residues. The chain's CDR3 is CASSPPPVSEQETQYF. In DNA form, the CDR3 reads TGCGCCAGCAGCCCACCCCCCGTGAGTGAACAAGAGACCCAGTACTTC.

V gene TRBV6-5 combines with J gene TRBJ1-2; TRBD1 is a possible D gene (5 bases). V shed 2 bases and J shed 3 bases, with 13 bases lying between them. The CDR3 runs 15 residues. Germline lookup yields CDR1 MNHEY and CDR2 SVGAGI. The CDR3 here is CASSYGRTTHYGYTF. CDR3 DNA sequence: TGTGCCAGCAGTTACGGGCGGACAACCCACTATGGCTACACCTTC.

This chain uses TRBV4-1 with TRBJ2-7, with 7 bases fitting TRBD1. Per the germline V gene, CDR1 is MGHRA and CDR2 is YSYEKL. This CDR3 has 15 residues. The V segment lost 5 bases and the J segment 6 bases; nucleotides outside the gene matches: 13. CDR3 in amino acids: CASSSPMDRSPEQYF. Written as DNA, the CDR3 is TGCGCCAGCAGCTCCCCGATGGACAGGTCCCCCGAGCAGTACTTC.

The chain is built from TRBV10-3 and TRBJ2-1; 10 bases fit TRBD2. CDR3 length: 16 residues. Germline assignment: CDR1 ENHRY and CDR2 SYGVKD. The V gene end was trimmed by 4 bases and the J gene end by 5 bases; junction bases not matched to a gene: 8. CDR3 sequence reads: CAISAGLAKGDNEQFF. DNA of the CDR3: TGTGCCATCAGTGCGGGACTAGCGAAAGGGGACAATGAGCAGTTCTTC.

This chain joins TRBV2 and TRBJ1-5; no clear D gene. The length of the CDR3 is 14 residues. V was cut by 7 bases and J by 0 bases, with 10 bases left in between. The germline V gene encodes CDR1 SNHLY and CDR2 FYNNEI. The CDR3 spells CASTSSGSNQPQHF. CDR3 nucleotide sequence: TGTGCCAGCACCTCGTCAGGTAGCAATCAGCCCCAGCATTTT.

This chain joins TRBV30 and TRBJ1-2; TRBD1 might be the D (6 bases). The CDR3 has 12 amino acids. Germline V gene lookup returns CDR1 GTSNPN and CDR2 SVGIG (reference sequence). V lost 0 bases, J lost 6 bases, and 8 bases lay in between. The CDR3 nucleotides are TGTGCCTGGAGTGTACAGGGCCATGGCTACACCTTC. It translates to CAWSVQGHGYTF.

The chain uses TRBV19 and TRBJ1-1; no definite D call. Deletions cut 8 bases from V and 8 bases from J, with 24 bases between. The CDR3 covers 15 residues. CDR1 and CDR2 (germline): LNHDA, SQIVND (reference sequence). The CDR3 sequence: CASSPRDWEPGEAFF. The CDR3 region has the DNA TGTGCCAGTTCTCCACGAGATTGGGAACCGGGGGAAGCTTTCTTT.

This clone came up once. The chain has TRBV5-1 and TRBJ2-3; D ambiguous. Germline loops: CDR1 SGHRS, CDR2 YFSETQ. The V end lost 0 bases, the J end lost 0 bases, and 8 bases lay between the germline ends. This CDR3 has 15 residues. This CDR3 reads CASSLVAPSTDTQYF. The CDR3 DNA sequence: TGCGCCAGCAGCTTGGTAGCACCTAGCACAGATACGCAGTATTTT.

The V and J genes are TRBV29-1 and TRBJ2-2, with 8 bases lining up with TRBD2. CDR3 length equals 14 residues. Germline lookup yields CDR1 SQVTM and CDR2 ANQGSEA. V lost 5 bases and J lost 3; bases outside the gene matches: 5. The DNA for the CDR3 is TGCAGCGTTCGGGAGGGAGCCCACACCGGGGAGCTGTTTTTT. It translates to CSVREGAHTGELFF.

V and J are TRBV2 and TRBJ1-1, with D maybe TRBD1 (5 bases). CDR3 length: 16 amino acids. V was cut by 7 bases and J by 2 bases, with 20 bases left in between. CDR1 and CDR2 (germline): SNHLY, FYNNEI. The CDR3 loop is CASIRLGTGVNTEAFF. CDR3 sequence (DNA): TGTGCCAGCATTCGGCTTGGGACGGGAGTAAACACTGAAGCTTTCTTT.

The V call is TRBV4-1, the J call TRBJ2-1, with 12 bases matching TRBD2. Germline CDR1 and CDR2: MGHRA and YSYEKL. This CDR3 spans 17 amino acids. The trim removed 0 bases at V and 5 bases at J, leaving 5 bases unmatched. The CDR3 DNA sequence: TGCGCCAGCAGCCAAGATCGTGGGACTAGCGGGCACAATGAGCAGTTCTTC. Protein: CASSQDRGTSGHNEQFF.

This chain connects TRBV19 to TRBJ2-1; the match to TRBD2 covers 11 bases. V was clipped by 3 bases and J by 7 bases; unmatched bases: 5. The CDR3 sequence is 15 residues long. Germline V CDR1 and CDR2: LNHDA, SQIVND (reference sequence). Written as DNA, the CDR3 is TGTGCCAGTAGTATTAGGGCTAGCGGGAGGAATGAGCAGTTCTTC. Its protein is CASSIRASGRNEQFF.

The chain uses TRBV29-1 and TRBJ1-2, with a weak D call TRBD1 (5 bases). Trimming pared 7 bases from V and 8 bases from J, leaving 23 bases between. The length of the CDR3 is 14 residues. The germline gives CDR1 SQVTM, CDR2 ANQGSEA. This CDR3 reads CSGGGTYPEWGYTF. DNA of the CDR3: TGCAGCGGGGGTGGGACTTACCCGGAGTGGGGCTACACCTTC. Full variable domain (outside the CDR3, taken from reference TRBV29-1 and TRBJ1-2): SAVISQKPSRDICQRGTSLTIQCQVDSQVTMMFWYRQQPGQSLTLIATANQGSEATYESGFVIDKFPISRPNLTFSTLTVSNMSPEDSSIYLCSGGGTYPEWGYTFGSGTRLTVV.

The CDR3 DNA is TGTGCCAGCAGTTACAGGGGATACAATGAGCAGTTCTTC. Encoded protein: CASSYRGYNEQFF. This rearrangement joins TRBV6-2 or TRBV6-3 to TRBJ2-1; D perhaps matches TRBD1 (5 bases). The V end lost 2 bases, the J end lost 4 bases, and 6 bases lay between the germline ends. The CDR3 totals 13 residues. Per germline, CDR1 MNHEY and CDR2 SVGEGT.

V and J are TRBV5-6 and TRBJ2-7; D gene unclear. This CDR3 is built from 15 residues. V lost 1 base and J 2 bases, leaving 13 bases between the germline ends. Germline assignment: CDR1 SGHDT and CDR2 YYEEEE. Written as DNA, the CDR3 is TGTGCCAGCAGCTTGAGTGGTAGCAGCCCCTACGAGCAGTACTTC. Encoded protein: CASSLSGSSPYEQYF.

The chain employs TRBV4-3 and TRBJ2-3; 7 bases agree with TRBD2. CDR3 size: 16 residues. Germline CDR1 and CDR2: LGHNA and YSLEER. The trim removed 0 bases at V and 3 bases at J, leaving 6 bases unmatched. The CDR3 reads CASSQDTGAGTDTQYF. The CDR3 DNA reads TGCGCCAGCAGCCAAGATACGGGAGCGGGGACAGATACGCAGTATTTT.

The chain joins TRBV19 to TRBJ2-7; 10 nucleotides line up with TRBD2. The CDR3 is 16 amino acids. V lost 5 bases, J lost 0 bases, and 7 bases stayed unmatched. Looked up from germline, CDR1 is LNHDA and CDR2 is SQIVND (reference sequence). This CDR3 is CASSGGLAESSYEQYF. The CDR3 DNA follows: TGTGCCAGTAGTGGAGGACTAGCGGAGAGCTCCTACGAGCAGTACTTC.

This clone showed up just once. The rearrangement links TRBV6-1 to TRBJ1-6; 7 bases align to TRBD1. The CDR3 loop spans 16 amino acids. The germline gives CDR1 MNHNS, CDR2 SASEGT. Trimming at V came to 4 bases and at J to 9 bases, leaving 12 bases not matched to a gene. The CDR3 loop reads CASSAHFGQETSPLHF. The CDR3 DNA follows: TGTGCCAGCAGTGCCCACTTTGGACAGGAAACTTCACCCCTCCACTTT.

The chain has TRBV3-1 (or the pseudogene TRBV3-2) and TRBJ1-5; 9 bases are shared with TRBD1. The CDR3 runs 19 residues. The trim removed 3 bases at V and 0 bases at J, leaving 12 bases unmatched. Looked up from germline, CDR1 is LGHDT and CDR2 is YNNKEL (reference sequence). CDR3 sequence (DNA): TGTGCCAGCAGCCAGTCCGGGACAGGGACTCTCTATAGCAATCAGCCCCAGCATTTT. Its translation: CASSQSGTGTLYSNQPQHF.

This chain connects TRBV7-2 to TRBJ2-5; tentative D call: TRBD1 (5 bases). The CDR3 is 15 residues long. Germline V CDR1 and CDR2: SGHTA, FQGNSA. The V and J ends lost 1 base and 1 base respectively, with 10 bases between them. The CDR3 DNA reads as TGTGCCAGCAGCTTAGGGGGCACCCTCCAAGAGACCCAGTACTTC. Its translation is CASSLGGTLQETQYF.

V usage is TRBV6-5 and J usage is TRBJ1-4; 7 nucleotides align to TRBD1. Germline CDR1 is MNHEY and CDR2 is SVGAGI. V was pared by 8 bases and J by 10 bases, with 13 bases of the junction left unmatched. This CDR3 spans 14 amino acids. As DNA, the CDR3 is TGTGCCAGCTCCACCAGGGGGAATACGGGAAAACTGTTTTTT. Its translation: CASSTRGNTGKLFF.

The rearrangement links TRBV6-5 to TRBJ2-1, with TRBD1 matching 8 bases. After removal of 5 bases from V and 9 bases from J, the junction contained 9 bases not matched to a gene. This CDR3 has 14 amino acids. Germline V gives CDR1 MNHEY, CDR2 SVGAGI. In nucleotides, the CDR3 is TGTGCCAGCAGTCCGCTACAGGGGGTGGGTGAGCAGTTCTTC. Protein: CASSPLQGVGEQFF.

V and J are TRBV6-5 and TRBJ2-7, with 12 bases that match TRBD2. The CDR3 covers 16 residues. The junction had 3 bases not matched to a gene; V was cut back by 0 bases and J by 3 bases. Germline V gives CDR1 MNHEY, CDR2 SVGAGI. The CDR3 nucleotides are TGTGCCAGCAGTTACTCCGGGACTAGCGGGTTCTACGAGCAGTACTTC. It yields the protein CASSYSGTSGFYEQYF.

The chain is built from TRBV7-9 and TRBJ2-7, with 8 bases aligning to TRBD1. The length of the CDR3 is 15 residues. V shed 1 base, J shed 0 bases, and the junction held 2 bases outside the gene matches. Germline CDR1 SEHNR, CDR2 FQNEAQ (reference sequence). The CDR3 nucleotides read TGTGCCAGCAGCTTAGGGGACAGGAGCTCCTACGAGCAGTACTTC. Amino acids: CASSLGDRSSYEQYF.

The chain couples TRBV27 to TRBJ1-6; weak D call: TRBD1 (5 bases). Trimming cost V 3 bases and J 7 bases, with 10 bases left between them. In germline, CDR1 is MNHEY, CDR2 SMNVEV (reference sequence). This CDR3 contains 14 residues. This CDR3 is CASSFRARNSPLHF. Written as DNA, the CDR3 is TGTGCCAGCAGTTTCAGGGCGAGGAATTCACCCCTCCACTTT.

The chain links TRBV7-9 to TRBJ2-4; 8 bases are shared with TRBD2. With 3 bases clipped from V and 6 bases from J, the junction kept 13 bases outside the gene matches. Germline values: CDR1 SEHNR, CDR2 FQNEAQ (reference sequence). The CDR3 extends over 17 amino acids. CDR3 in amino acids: CASSFPIGRERGNIQYF. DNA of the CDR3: TGTGCCAGCAGCTTTCCGATCGGGAGGGAGCGGGGAAACATTCAGTACTTC. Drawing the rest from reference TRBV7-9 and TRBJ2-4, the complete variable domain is DTGVSQNPRHKITKRGQNVTFRCDPISEHNRLYWYRQTLGQGPEFLTYFQNEAQLEKSRLLSDRFSAERPKGSFSTLEIQRTEQGDSAMYLCASSFPIGRERGNIQYFGAGTRLSVL.